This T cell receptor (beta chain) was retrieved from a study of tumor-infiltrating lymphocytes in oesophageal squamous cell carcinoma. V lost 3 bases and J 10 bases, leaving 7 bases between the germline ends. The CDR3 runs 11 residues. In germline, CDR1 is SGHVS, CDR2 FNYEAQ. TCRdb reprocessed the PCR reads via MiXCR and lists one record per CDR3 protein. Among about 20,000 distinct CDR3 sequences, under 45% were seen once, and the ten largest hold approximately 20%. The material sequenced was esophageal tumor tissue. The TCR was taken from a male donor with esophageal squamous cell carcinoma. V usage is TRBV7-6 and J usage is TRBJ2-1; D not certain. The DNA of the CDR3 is TGTGCCAGCAGCTTTGCACGGGAGCAGTTCTTC. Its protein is CASSFAREQFF.